These 5 T cell receptor beta chains were all obtained from the same sample, sequenced in a study of OX40 agonist ivuxolimab in advanced cancers. TCRdb's copy holds only in-frame clones and misses some; the assay was immunoSEQ multiplex PCR. The profile shows around 50,000 clones, 85% to 90% of them singletons. This sample comprised CD4+ or CD8+ T cells sorted from blood, obtained in a trial of the OX40 agonist ivuxolimab. These receptors came from an adult with an advanced solid tumor such as melanoma, head and neck, liver or kidney cancer.

The CDR3 protein is CASREQGGAPYEQYF. The CDR3 nucleotides are TGTGCCAGCAGGGAACAGGGAGGAGCACCCTACGAGCAGTACTTC. This chain uses TRBV11-1 with TRBJ2-7; perhaps D is TRBD1 or TRBD2 (6 bases each). The V end was cut by 6 bases, the J end by 2 bases, with 17 bases between. In germline, CDR1 is SGHAT, CDR2 FQDESV (reference sequence). The CDR3 is made up of 15 amino acids.

This chain joins TRBV4-1 and TRBJ2-1; maybe TRBD2 (7 bases). V was shortened by 7 bases and J by 0 bases, with 10 bases between the two germline ends. Germline CDR1 and CDR2: MGHRA and YSYEKL. This CDR3 region has 14 residues. The CDR3: CASTRGASYNEQFF. The CDR3 DNA sequence: TGCGCCAGCACACGGGGGGCCTCCTACAATGAGCAGTTCTTC.

About this clone itself: Germline is not matched at one junction end, which may reflect a read error. The sample carries other DNA sequences with the same CDR3. The chain employs TRBV14 and TRBJ2-2; a possible D gene is TRBD1 (6 bases). The CDR3 consists of 15 residues. From germline, CDR1 is SGHDN and CDR2 FVKESK. The CDR3 reads CASSPLQGQGGELFF. In nucleotides, the CDR3 is TGTGCCAGTAGCCCCCTCCAGGGGCAGGGCGGGGAGCTGTTTTTT.

J is TRBJ2-7 and V is TRBV2; D is unclear. This CDR3 comprises 14 residues. V lost 6 bases, J lost 0 bases, and 12 bases lay in between. The germline CDR1 and CDR2 sequences are SNHLY and FYNNEI. CDR3 sequence reads: CASRAATASYEQYF. The CDR3 coding sequence is TGTGCCAGCAGGGCAGCCACGGCCTCCTACGAGCAGTACTTC.

V gene TRBV19 combines with J gene TRBJ1-1, with D tentatively TRBD1 (5 bases). This CDR3 has 14 residues. V shed 4 bases and J shed 1 base, with 10 bases lying between them. Germline V gene lookup returns CDR1 LNHDA and CDR2 SQIVND (reference sequence). DNA of the CDR3: TGTGCCAGTAGTAAAGAACAGGAGAACACTGAAGCTTTCTTT. This encodes CASSKEQENTEAFF. The full variable domain, completed using reference TRBV19 and TRBJ1-1, is DGGITQSPKYLFRKEGQNVTLSCEQNLNHDAMYWYRQDPGQGLRLIYYSQIVNDFQKGDIAEGYSVSREKKESFPLTVTSAQKNPTAFYLCASSKEQENTEAFFGQGTRLTVV.